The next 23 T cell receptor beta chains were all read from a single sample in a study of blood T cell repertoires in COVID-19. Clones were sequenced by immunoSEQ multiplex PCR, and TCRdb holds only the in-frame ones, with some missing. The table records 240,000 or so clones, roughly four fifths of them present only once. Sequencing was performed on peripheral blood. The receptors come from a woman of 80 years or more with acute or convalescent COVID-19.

The CDR3 sequence is CASSEDRSNQPQHF. DNA for the CDR3: TGTGCCAGTAGCGAAGACAGGTCAAATCAGCCCCAGCATTTT. This chain links TRBV19 with TRBJ1-5, with D possibly TRBD1 on 6 matching bases. Looked up from germline, CDR1 is LNHDA and CDR2 is SQIVND (reference sequence). V was trimmed by 6 bases and J by 4 bases, leaving 13 bases between them. The CDR3 extends over 14 amino acids.

The CDR3 here is CASSLNHLGGTGPYEQYF. DNA of the CDR3: TGTGCCAGCAGCTTAAACCATCTTGGCGGGACAGGGCCTTACGAGCAGTACTTC. The chain combines TRBV13 with TRBJ2-7, with TRBD1 matching over 9 bases. Unmatched junction bases numbered 15, after V lost 2 bases and J lost 4 bases. Germline assignment: CDR1 PRHDT and CDR2 FYEKMQ (reference sequence). CDR3 size: 18 residues.

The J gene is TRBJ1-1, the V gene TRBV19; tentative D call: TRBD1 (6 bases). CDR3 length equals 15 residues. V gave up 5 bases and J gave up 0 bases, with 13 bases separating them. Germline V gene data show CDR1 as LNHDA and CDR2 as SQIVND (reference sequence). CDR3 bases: TGTGCCAGTAGTCCTCCCGACAGGCTGAACACTGAAGCTTTCTTT. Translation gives CASSPPDRLNTEAFF. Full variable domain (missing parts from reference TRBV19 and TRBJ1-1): DGGITQSPKYLFRKEGQNVTLSCEQNLNHDAMYWYRQDPGQGLRLIYYSQIVNDFQKGDIAEGYSVSREKKESFPLTVTSAQKNPTAFYLCASSPPDRLNTEAFFGQGTRLTVV.

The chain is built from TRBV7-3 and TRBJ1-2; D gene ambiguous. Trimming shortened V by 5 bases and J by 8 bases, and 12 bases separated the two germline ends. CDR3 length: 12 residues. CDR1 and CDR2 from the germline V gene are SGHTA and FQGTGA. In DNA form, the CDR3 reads TGTGCCAGCAGCCCCGGGGTGGGCGGCTACACCTTC. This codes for CASSPGVGGYTF.

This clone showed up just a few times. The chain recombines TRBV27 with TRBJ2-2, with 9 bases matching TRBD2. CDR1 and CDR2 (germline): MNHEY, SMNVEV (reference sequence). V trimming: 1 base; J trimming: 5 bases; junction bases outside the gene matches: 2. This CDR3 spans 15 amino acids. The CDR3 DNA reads TGTGCCAGCAGTTTATTAGCGGGGGCTACCGGGGAGCTGTTTTTT. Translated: CASSLLAGATGELFF.

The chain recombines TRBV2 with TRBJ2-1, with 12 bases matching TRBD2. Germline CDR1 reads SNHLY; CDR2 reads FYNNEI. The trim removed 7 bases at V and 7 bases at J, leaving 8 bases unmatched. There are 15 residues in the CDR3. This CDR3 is CASTRSGLAGNEQFF. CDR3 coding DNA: TGTGCCAGCACTAGGTCGGGACTAGCGGGTAATGAGCAGTTCTTC.

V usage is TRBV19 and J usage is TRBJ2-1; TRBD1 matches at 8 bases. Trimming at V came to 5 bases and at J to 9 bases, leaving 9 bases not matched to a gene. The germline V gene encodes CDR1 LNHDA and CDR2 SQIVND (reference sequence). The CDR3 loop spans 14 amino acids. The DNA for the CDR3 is TGTGCCAGTAGTCCGCGGACAGGGATCGGTGAGCAGTTCTTC. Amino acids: CASSPRTGIGEQFF.

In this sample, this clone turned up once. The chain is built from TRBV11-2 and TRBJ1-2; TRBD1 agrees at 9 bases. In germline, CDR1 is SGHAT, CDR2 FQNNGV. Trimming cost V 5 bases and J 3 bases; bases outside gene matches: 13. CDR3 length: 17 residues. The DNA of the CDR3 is TGTGCCAGCAGCCCCGGACAGGGGATGATTATAGACTATGGCTACACCTTC. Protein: CASSPGQGMIIDYGYTF.

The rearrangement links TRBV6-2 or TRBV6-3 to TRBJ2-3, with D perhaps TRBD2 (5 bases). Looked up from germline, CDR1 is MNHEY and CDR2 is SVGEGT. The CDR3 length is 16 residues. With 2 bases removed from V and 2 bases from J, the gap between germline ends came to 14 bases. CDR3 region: CASSYERLKSTDTQYF. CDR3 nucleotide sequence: TGTGCCAGCAGTTACGAGCGGCTCAAATCCACAGATACGCAGTATTTT.

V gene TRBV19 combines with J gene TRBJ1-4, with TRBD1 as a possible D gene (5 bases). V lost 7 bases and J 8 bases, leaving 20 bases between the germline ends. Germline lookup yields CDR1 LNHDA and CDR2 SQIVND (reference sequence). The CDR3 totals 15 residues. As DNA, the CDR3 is TGTGCCAGTAACTTTGCCGTGAAGGGGTTGGAAAAACTGTTTTTT. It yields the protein CASNFAVKGLEKLFF.

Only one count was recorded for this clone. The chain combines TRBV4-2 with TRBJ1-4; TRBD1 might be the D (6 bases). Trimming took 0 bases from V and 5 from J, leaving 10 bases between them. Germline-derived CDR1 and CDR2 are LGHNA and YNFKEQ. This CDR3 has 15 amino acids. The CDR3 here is CASSQEQGLNEKLFF. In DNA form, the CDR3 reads TGTGCCAGCAGCCAAGAGCAGGGGTTAAATGAAAAACTGTTTTTT.

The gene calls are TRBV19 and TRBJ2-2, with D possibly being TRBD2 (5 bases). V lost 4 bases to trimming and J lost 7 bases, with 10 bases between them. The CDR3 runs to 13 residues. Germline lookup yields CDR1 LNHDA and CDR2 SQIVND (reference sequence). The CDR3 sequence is CASSTRGFGELFF. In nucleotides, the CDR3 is TGTGCCAGTAGTACCCGCGGGTTCGGGGAGCTGTTTTTT.

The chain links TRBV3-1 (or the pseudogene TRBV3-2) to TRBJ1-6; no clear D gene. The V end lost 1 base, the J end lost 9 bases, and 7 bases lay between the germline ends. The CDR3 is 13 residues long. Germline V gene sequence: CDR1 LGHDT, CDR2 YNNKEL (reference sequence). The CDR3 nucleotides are TGTGCCAGCAGCCAAGTGTCCAGTTCACCCCTCCACTTT. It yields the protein CASSQVSSSPLHF.

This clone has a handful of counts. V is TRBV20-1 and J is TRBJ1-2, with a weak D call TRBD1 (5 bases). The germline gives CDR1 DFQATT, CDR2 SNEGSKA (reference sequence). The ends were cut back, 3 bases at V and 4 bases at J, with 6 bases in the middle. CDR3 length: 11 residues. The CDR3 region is CSASDSYGYTF. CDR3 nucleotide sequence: TGCAGTGCTAGCGACAGCTATGGCTACACCTTC.

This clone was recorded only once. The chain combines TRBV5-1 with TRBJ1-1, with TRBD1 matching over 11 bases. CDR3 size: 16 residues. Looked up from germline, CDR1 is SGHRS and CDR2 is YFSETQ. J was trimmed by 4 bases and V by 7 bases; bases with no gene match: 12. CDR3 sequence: CASANSGTGGGTEAFF. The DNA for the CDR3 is TGCGCCAGCGCGAACTCCGGGACAGGGGGAGGCACTGAAGCTTTCTTT.

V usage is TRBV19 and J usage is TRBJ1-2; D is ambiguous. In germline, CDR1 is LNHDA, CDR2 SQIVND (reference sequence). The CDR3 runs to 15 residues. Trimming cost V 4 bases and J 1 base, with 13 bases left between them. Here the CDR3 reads CASSTRGFINYGYTF. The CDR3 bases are TGTGCCAGTAGTACTCGGGGATTTATTAACTATGGCTACACCTTC. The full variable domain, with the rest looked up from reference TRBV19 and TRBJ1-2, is DGGITQSPKYLFRKEGQNVTLSCEQNLNHDAMYWYRQDPGQGLRLIYYSQIVNDFQKGDIAEGYSVSREKKESFPLTVTSAQKNPTAFYLCASSTRGFINYGYTFGSGTRLTVV.

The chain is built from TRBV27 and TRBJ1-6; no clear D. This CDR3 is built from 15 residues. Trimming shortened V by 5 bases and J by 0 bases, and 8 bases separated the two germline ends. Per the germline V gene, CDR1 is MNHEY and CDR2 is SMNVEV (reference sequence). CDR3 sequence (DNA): TGTGCCAGCAGTGAGGGCCACTCCTATAATTCACCCCTCCACTTT. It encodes CASSEGHSYNSPLHF.

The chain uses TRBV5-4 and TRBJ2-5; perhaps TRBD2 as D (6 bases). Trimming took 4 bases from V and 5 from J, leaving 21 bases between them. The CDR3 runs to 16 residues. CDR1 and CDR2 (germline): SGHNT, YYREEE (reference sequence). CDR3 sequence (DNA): TGTGCCAGCAGCAGGGAGGCTAGACCCTTTGGGGAGACCCAGTACTTC. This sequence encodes CASSREARPFGETQYF.

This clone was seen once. CDR3 bases: TGTGCCAGCAGCTTCGGACAGGGGGCGCCTTTCACAGATACGCAGTATTTT. Translated, it gives CASSFGQGAPFTDTQYF. The chain joins TRBV5-6 to TRBJ2-3; 11 positions match TRBD1. CDR1 is SGHDT, CDR2 YYEEEE, per germline. V was clipped by 2 bases and J by 2 bases; unmatched bases: 7. This CDR3 has 17 amino acids.

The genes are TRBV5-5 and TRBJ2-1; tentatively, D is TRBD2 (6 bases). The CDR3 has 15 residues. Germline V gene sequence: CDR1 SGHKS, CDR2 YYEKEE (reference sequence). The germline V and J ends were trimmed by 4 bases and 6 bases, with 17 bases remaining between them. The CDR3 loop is CASSHRDSDSNEQFF. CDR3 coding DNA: TGTGCCAGCAGCCACCGGGACTCCGATTCCAATGAGCAGTTCTTC.

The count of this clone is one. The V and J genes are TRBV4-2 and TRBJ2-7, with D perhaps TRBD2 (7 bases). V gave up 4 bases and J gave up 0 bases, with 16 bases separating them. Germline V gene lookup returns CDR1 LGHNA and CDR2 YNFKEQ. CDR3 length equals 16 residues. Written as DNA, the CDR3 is TGTGCCAGCAGCCCGTGGGGGGGCCAGGACTCCTACGAGCAGTACTTC. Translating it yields CASSPWGGQDSYEQYF.

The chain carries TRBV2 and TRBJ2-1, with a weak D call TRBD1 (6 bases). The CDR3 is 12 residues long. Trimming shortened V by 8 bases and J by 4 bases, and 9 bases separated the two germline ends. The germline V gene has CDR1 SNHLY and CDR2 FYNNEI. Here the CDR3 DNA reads TGTGCCAGCGGACAGTTATACAATGAGCAGTTCTTC. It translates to CASGQLYNEQFF.

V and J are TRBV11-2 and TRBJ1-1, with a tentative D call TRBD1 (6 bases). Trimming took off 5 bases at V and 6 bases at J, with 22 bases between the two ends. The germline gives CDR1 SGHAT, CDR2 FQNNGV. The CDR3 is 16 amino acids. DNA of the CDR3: TGTGCCAGCAGCGGGGCATGGGGCAGGGGAGCTCCTGAAGCTTTCTTT. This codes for CASSGAWGRGAPEAFF.